This entry lists 8 T cell receptor beta chains sequenced from one sample in a study of T cells in tumors after PD-1 blockade. Some clones are missing from TCRdb's copy, which holds only in-frame ones; the method was immunoSEQ multiplex PCR. The data contain tens of thousands of clones, more than 65% of them singletons. Sequenced material: PBMCs, taken before anti-PD-1 treatment. These receptors were collected from a human donor with basal cell carcinoma.

This chain uses TRBV9 with TRBJ1-1, with D unresolved. Germline V gives CDR1 SGDLS, CDR2 YYNGEE. V was shortened by 2 bases and J by 0 bases, with 8 bases between the two germline ends. The CDR3 is 14 residues long. CDR3 residues: CASSVGLMNTEAFF. The CDR3 DNA sequence: TGTGCCAGCAGCGTTGGCTTGATGAACACTGAAGCTTTCTTT.

The chain employs TRBV6-5 and TRBJ1-2; D may be TRBD1 (5 bases). The V gene lost 0 bases and the J gene lost 3 bases, with 14 bases spanning the gap. CDR1 and CDR2 (germline): MNHEY, SVGAGI. The CDR3 is 16 residues long. CDR3 sequence (DNA): TGTGCCAGCAGTTACTCCCAGGGAGAGGGATACTATGGCTACACCTTC. Its protein is CASSYSQGEGYYGYTF.

This rearrangement joins TRBV2 to TRBJ1-1; no clear D gene. V shed 6 bases and J shed 3 bases, with 11 bases lying between them. The CDR3 loop spans 13 amino acids. Germline V gene data show CDR1 as SNHLY and CDR2 as FYNNEI. CDR3 bases: TGTGCCAGCAGACAGACTCGAGACACTGAAGCTTTCTTT. Its protein is CASRQTRDTEAFF. The complete variable domain, with remaining parts taken from reference TRBV2 and TRBJ1-1, reads EPEVTQTPSHQVTQMGQEVILRCVPISNHLYFYWYRQILGQKVEFLVSFYNNEISEKSEIFDDQFSVERPDGSNFTLKIRSTKLEDSAMYFCASRQTRDTEAFFGQGTRLTVV.

The rearrangement joins TRBV29-1 to TRBJ2-5; 11 bases are a match to TRBD1. Germline values: CDR1 SQVTM, CDR2 ANQGSEA. The CDR3 has 16 residues. Trimming removed 6 bases from V and 0 bases from J; junction bases left unmatched: 9. As DNA, the CDR3 is TGCAGCGTCCGGACAGGGGGCCTGTCGAACCAAGAGACCCAGTACTTC. It specifies CSVRTGGLSNQETQYF.

This chain connects TRBV7-2 to TRBJ2-6; D is uncertain. Germline V lookup: CDR1 SGHTA, CDR2 FQGNSA. The CDR3 length is 16 residues. Trimming removed 1 base from V and 0 bases from J, with 7 bases in between. CDR3 residues: CASSLGPYSGANVLTF. In DNA, the CDR3 is TGTGCCAGCAGCTTAGGTCCTTACTCTGGGGCCAACGTCCTGACTTTC.

The J gene is TRBJ2-1, the V gene TRBV4-2; D is unresolved. V lost 0 bases and J lost 3, with 9 bases in between. The CDR3 runs 15 residues. The V gene's germline CDR1 is LGHNA and CDR2 YNFKEQ. CDR3 loop: CASSQDFSSYNEQFF. For the CDR3, the DNA is TGTGCCAGCAGCCAAGATTTCAGCAGCTACAATGAGCAGTTCTTC.

This chain joins TRBV28 and TRBJ1-2, with D possibly being TRBD1 (5 bases). Germline V gives CDR1 MDHEN, CDR2 SYDVKM. This CDR3 has 14 amino acids. V gave up 5 bases and J gave up 4 bases, with 14 bases separating them. As DNA, the CDR3 is TGTGCCAGCAGTGCGGGGCAGCTTATCTATGGCTACACCTTC. Translated, it gives CASSAGQLIYGYTF.

V is TRBV18 and J is TRBJ1-2; D call uncertain. Germline-derived CDR1 and CDR2 are KGHSH and LQKENI. V lost 3 bases and J 3 bases, leaving 2 bases between the germline ends. The CDR3 is 11 residues long. The DNA of the CDR3 is TGTGCCAGCTCACCGGACTATGGCTACACCTTC. Protein product: CASSPDYGYTF. The entire variable domain, with the rest obtained from reference TRBV18 and TRBJ1-2, is as follows: NAGVMQNPRHLVRRRGQEARLRCSPMKGHSHVYWYRQLPEEGLKFMVYLQKENIIDESGMPKERFSAEFPKEGPSILRIQQVVRGDSAAYFCASSPDYGYTFGSGTRLTVV.